The 16 T cell receptor beta chains reported below all come from one sample, sequenced in a study of shared clonotypes between healthy human individuals. Naive CD8 isolation took CD45RO-negative cells positively selected for CCR7 and excluded terminally differentiated effector memory CD45RA+ cells. TCRdb keeps only in-frame clones here, not all; method: immunoSEQ multiplex PCR. The sample has under 1 million clones, 90% to 97% seen once. The material sequenced was naive CD8+ T cells sorted from blood. The receptors come from a man aged 25-45 years in good health.

This rearrangement joins TRBV6-1 to TRBJ1-4; the D gene is possibly TRBD1 (6 bases). Germline lookup yields CDR1 MNHNS and CDR2 SASEGT. This CDR3 is built from 15 residues. The ends were cut back, 4 bases at V and 5 bases at J, with 14 bases in the middle. The CDR3 here is CASSGWTVPNEKLFF. The CDR3 nucleotides are TGTGCCAGCAGTGGGTGGACAGTTCCAAATGAAAAACTGTTTTTT.

This chain joins TRBV11-2 and TRBJ2-2, with D hard to call. From germline, CDR1 is SGHAT and CDR2 FQNNGV. The CDR3 totals 12 residues. Trimming took off 4 bases at V and 3 bases at J, with 3 bases between the two ends. As DNA, the CDR3 is TGTGCCAGCAGCTCTCACACCGGGGAGCTGTTTTTT. Amino acid sequence: CASSSHTGELFF.

This clone was picked up one time. The chain joins TRBV7-9 to TRBJ1-1; tentative D call: TRBD1 (5 bases). The germline gives CDR1 SEHNR, CDR2 FQNEAQ (reference sequence). Trimming stripped 3 bases from V and 1 base from J, with 21 bases between. The length of the CDR3 is 18 residues. CDR3 sequence reads: CASSLGWGDAERNTEAFF. In nucleotides, the CDR3 is TGTGCCAGCAGCTTGGGATGGGGGGATGCCGAACGGAACACTGAAGCTTTCTTT.

The J gene is TRBJ2-3, the V gene TRBV27; the match to TRBD2 covers 10 bases. CDR1 and CDR2 (germline): MNHEY, SMNVEV (reference sequence). This CDR3 has 18 amino acids. J gave up 2 bases and V 7 bases, and 15 bases lay outside the gene matches. The CDR3 is CASNELAGEWGDTDTQYF. The CDR3 region has the DNA TGTGCCAGCAACGAGCTAGCGGGAGAGTGGGGTGACACAGATACGCAGTATTTT.

The chain is built from TRBV7-9 and TRBJ2-1, with TRBD2 identical over 10 bases. The J segment lost 1 base and the V segment lost 7 bases, leaving 4 bases of the junction unmatched. The CDR3 is made up of 15 amino acids. Germline CDR1 and CDR2: SEHNR and FQNEAQ (reference sequence). DNA for the CDR3: TGTGCCAGCACCCCTAGCGGGAGTTCCTACAATGAGCAGTTCTTC. Amino acid sequence: CASTPSGSSYNEQFF.

This chain joins TRBV4-1 and TRBJ2-7, with D maybe TRBD1 (6 bases). This CDR3 contains 15 residues. Germline lookup yields CDR1 MGHRA and CDR2 YSYEKL. V was trimmed by 1 base and J by 2 bases, leaving 12 bases between them. For the CDR3, the DNA is TGCGCCAGCAGCCAAGCAAAGACAGGAACCTACGAGCAGTACTTC. Protein sequence: CASSQAKTGTYEQYF.

This clone was observed once. The chain carries TRBV10-3 and TRBJ2-7, with TRBD1 identical over 10 bases. CDR1 and CDR2 (germline): ENHRY, SYGVKD. This CDR3 has 14 residues. Unmatched junction bases numbered 5, after V lost 5 bases and J lost 4 bases. The CDR3 sequence is CAISTGTGAYEQYF. The DNA for the CDR3 is TGTGCCATCAGTACCGGGACAGGGGCTTACGAGCAGTACTTC.

The DNA of the CDR3 is TGTGCCAGCAGCTCTACGGGACTAGCGGGAGCTTTAGAGACCCAGTACTTC. Residues: CASSSTGLAGALETQYF. This sequence joins TRBV5-5 and TRBJ2-5; TRBD2 agrees at 14 bases. The CDR3 is made up of 17 amino acids. Per the germline V gene, CDR1 is SGHKS and CDR2 is YYEKEE (reference sequence). Trimming took 3 bases from V and 4 from J; bases not matched to a gene: 8.

With regard to this clone: This sample also contains other DNA sequences that code for the same CDR3. V usage is TRBV20-1 and J usage is TRBJ1-1; D ambiguous. V was pared by 5 bases and J by 0 bases, with 4 bases between. The CDR3 loop spans 11 amino acids. Germline V CDR1 and CDR2: DFQATT, SNEGSKA (reference sequence). The CDR3 spells CSAQLNTEAFF. In nucleotides, the CDR3 is TGCAGTGCTCAGTTGAACACTGAAGCTTTCTTT.

This clone was recorded only once. This sequence joins TRBV6-5 and TRBJ2-1, with TRBD2 as a possible D gene (6 bases). V was shortened by 4 bases and J by 5 bases, with 12 bases between the two germline ends. CDR3 length: 14 amino acids. The V gene's germline CDR1 is MNHEY and CDR2 SVGAGI. DNA for the CDR3: TGTGCCAGCAGTTGGAGTAGCGGAGACAATGAGCAGTTCTTC. It encodes CASSWSSGDNEQFF.

The rearrangement uses TRBV4-3 and TRBJ1-2; possible D gene TRBD1, 5 bases. Trimming removed 3 bases at V and 4 bases at J, with 15 bases between. This CDR3 is built from 15 residues. Germline assignment: CDR1 LGHNA and CDR2 YSLEER. CDR3 DNA: TGCGCCAGCAGCCAGTCCCGGGGGGTCGGCTATGGCTACACCTTC. This codes for CASSQSRGVGYGYTF.

This clone was counted once. The chain is built from TRBV27 and TRBJ2-1; a weak D match, TRBD2 (5 bases). This CDR3 region has 15 residues. V shed 6 bases and J shed 9 bases, with 21 bases lying between them. Per the germline V gene, CDR1 is MNHEY and CDR2 is SMNVEV (reference sequence). The CDR3 is CASRKTLGKVGEQFF. The DNA of the CDR3 is TGTGCCAGCAGGAAGACACTAGGAAAGGTGGGTGAGCAGTTCTTC.

This clone was seen only a few times. The chain employs TRBV30 and TRBJ2-7; D gene uncertain. The germline CDR1 and CDR2 sequences are GTSNPN and SVGIG (reference sequence). Between the trimmed V and J ends, which lost 1 base and 2 bases, there was a span of 12 bases. The CDR3 sequence is 14 residues long. The CDR3 loop reads CAWSGENNPYEQYF. DNA of the CDR3: TGTGCCTGGAGTGGGGAAAACAACCCCTACGAGCAGTACTTC.

In the case of this clone: This sample also contains other DNA sequences that code for the same CDR3. This chain connects TRBV6-6 to TRBJ2-7; D is undetermined. This CDR3 has 13 amino acids. Trimming took off 0 bases at V and 1 base at J, with 4 bases between the two ends. Germline CDR1 reads MNHNY; CDR2 reads SVGAGI (reference sequence). The DNA of the CDR3 is TGTGCCAGCAGTTACTCCCAGTCCTACGAGCAGTACTTC. As protein: CASSYSQSYEQYF.

The V gene is TRBV27, the J gene TRBJ2-2; D is ambiguous. V lost 10 bases to trimming and J lost 4 bases, with 13 bases between them. The germline V gene encodes CDR1 MNHEY and CDR2 SMNVEV (reference sequence). This CDR3 region has 13 residues. CDR3 region: CATGFLATGELFF. CDR3 in DNA: TGTGCCACGGGCTTTTTAGCCACCGGGGAGCTGTTTTTT.

The chain has TRBV4-1 and TRBJ1-5; unclear D gene. V was trimmed by 4 bases and J by 7 bases, leaving 14 bases between them. The CDR3 covers 14 residues. Germline V gene sequence: CDR1 MGHRA, CDR2 YSYEKL. The CDR3 is CASSLKSTGQPQHF. The DNA of the CDR3 is TGCGCCAGCAGCCTAAAAAGCACGGGACAGCCCCAGCATTTT.